Listed here are 27 T cell receptor beta chains from one sample, sequenced in a study of control samples from healthy donors and cancer patients. Profiled with immunoSEQ multiplex PCR; TCRdb holds only in-frame clones, not every one. The table shows just over 150,000 clones, with approximately 90% occurring only once. The sample was blood. The receptors here all came from a man aged 30 to 45 in good health.

CDR3 residues: CASSQHFPGPYEQYF. CDR3 nucleotide sequence: TGCGCCAGCAGCCAACATTTCCCTGGGCCCTACGAGCAGTACTTC. This chain connects TRBV4-1 to TRBJ2-7; no firm D call. This CDR3 contains 15 residues. V lost 2 bases, J lost 2 bases, and 13 bases lay in between. CDR1 is MGHRA and CDR2 is YSYEKL in the germline V gene.

The chain joins TRBV4-2 to TRBJ2-7, with D maybe TRBD1 (6 bases). The CDR3 extends over 15 amino acids. The germline gives CDR1 LGHNA, CDR2 YNFKEQ. Trimming stripped 4 bases from V and 3 bases from J, with 16 bases between. CDR3 in amino acids: CASSRTTGQNYEQYF. For the CDR3, the DNA is TGTGCCAGCAGCCGAACGACAGGTCAAAACTACGAGCAGTACTTC.

This sequence joins TRBV2 and TRBJ1-1; weak D call: TRBD1 (5 bases). The V and J ends lost 7 bases and 4 bases respectively, with 25 bases between them. The CDR3 runs 17 residues. CDR1 is SNHLY and CDR2 is FYNNEI in the germline V gene. The CDR3 loop is CASTHGGPKPTGTEAFF. CDR3 nucleotides: TGTGCCAGCACCCACGGGGGACCAAAACCGACGGGCACTGAAGCTTTCTTT.

The chain recombines TRBV5-1 with TRBJ1-1; TRBD1 matches 12 bases. This CDR3 has 16 residues. Germline CDR1 reads SGHRS; CDR2 reads YFSETQ. V dropped 4 bases and J dropped 1; count of bases not matched to a gene: 5. The CDR3 sequence is CASSAGTGGKNTEAFF. The CDR3 nucleotides read TGCGCCAGCAGCGCCGGGACAGGGGGCAAGAACACTGAAGCTTTCTTT.

By share, this clone ranks as medium-sized. The chain employs TRBV7-9 and TRBJ2-4; D is unresolved. The CDR3 is 15 residues long. Trimming cost V 3 bases and J 3 bases, with 12 bases left between them. Germline V lookup: CDR1 SEHNR, CDR2 FQNEAQ (reference sequence). The CDR3 reads CASSFLLDDKNIQYF. The DNA of the CDR3 is TGTGCCAGCAGCTTTTTACTTGATGACAAAAACATTCAGTACTTC.

The chain employs TRBV6-6 and TRBJ2-7; 7 bases are a match to TRBD1. J gave up 4 bases and V 5 bases, and 5 bases lay outside the gene matches. This CDR3 contains 13 residues. The V gene's germline CDR1 is MNHNY and CDR2 SVGAGI (reference sequence). The CDR3 loop reads CASSPGTAYEQYF. DNA for the CDR3: TGTGCCAGCAGTCCCGGGACAGCTTACGAGCAGTACTTC.

The chain employs TRBV14 and TRBJ1-2; D not resolved. Germline CDR1 SGHDN, CDR2 FVKESK. Trimming took off 4 bases at V and 8 bases at J, with 14 bases between the two ends. The CDR3 length is 13 residues. CDR3 amino acids: CASSLSPSPGYTF. As DNA, the CDR3 is TGTGCCAGCAGCCTTTCCCCCAGTCCGGGCTACACCTTC.

The J gene is TRBJ2-3, the V gene TRBV7-2, with 7 bases aligning to TRBD1. V shed 0 bases and J 5 bases; nucleotides not matched to a gene: 2. Germline CDR1 and CDR2: SGHTA and FQGNSA. This CDR3 comprises 14 residues. The CDR3 nucleotides are TGTGCCAGCAGCTTAGCAGGGGGCGTAGATACGCAGTATTTT. This encodes CASSLAGGVDTQYF.

The chain links TRBV12-3 or TRBV12-4 to TRBJ1-2; D remains unclear. The CDR3 contains 13 residues. V was clipped by 6 bases and J by 7 bases, with 15 bases between them. CDR3 in amino acids: CASSRKGASGYTF. The CDR3 coding sequence is TGTGCCAGCAGCAGAAAGGGCGCGAGTGGCTACACCTTC.

V usage is TRBV19 and J usage is TRBJ2-2; tentative D call: TRBD1 (6 bases). Trimming removed 5 bases from V and 3 bases from J, with 13 bases in between. Germline V lookup: CDR1 LNHDA, CDR2 SQIVND (reference sequence). There are 15 residues in the CDR3. The CDR3 spells CASSGGSLYTGELFF. The CDR3 coding sequence is TGTGCCAGTAGTGGGGGCAGCCTCTACACCGGGGAGCTGTTTTTT.

V gene TRBV25-1 combines with J gene TRBJ1-2; no clear D. Per germline, CDR1 MGHDK and CDR2 SYGVNS. The CDR3 is made up of 13 amino acids. With 2 bases removed from V and 1 base from J, the gap between germline ends came to 5 bases. The CDR3 DNA sequence: TGTGCCAGCAGTGAAGGGCTTAACTATGGCTACACCTTC. Translating gives CASSEGLNYGYTF.

This clone was observed a single time. The V call is TRBV3-1 (or the pseudogene TRBV3-2), the J call TRBJ2-1; 9 bases line up with TRBD2. V lost 0 bases, J lost 12 bases, and 3 bases stayed unmatched. This CDR3 region has 13 residues. Per the germline V gene, CDR1 is LGHDT and CDR2 is YNNKEL (reference sequence). The CDR3 DNA reads TGTGCCAGCAGCCAAGAAGCTAGCGGGGCGCAGTTCTTC. Protein product: CASSQEASGAQFF.

The gene calls are TRBV2 and TRBJ2-1; D is unresolved. CDR1 is SNHLY, CDR2 FYNNEI, per germline. The CDR3 covers 11 residues. Trimming pared 6 bases from V and 7 bases from J, leaving 7 bases between. CDR3 sequence: CASSPNNEQFF. CDR3 nucleotide sequence: TGTGCCAGCAGCCCAAATAATGAGCAGTTCTTC.

This sequence joins TRBV28 and TRBJ2-1; no reliable D call. CDR1 and CDR2 (germline): MDHEN, SYDVKM. There are 12 residues in the CDR3. The germline V and J ends were trimmed by 6 bases and 8 bases, with 11 bases remaining between them. For the CDR3, the DNA is TGTGCCAGCAGCACGGCACGGGATGAGCAGTTCTTC. Its translation is CASSTARDEQFF.

This chain connects TRBV28 to TRBJ1-5; a weak D match, TRBD1 (6 bases). V was shortened by 1 base and J by 4 bases, with 20 bases between the two germline ends. This CDR3 has 18 residues. Per the germline V gene, CDR1 is MDHEN and CDR2 is SYDVKM. CDR3 nucleotides: TGTGCCAGCAGTTTATACAGGGCAATCTTTCAGAAGAATCAGCCCCAGCATTTT. Translation: CASSLYRAIFQKNQPQHF. Supplemented by reference TRBV28 and TRBJ1-5, the full variable domain reads DVKVTQSSRYLVKRTGEKVFLECVQDMDHENMFWYRQDPGLGLRLIYFSYDVKMKEKGDIPEGYSVSREKKERFSLILESASTNQTSMYLCASSLYRAIFQKNQPQHFGDGTRLSIL.

This sequence joins TRBV11-1 and TRBJ1-2; perhaps TRBD1 as D (6 bases). Deletions cut 3 bases from V and 8 bases from J, with 13 bases between. This CDR3 has 13 amino acids. Germline V gene lookup returns CDR1 SGHAT and CDR2 FQDESV (reference sequence). CDR3 DNA sequence: TGTGCCAGCAGCTTTGACAGGTTCTCCGGCTACACCTTC. Translation gives CASSFDRFSGYTF.

This chain joins TRBV4-2 and TRBJ2-3; D is unresolved. The CDR3 spans 13 residues. Per the germline V gene, CDR1 is LGHNA and CDR2 is YNFKEQ. V lost 1 base, J lost 6 bases, and 8 bases lay in between. The CDR3 here is CASSQGYVDTQYF. The CDR3 nucleotides read TGTGCCAGCAGCCAAGGGTATGTGGATACGCAGTATTTT.

The chain couples TRBV7-2 to TRBJ2-5; 10 bases align to TRBD1. Trimming cost V 1 base and J 5 bases; bases outside gene matches: 7. Germline V CDR1 and CDR2: SGHTA, FQGNSA. The length of the CDR3 is 16 residues. The CDR3 DNA is TGTGCCAGCAGCTTAGGTCCGGGACAGGGGTTGGAGACCCAGTACTTC. It encodes CASSLGPGQGLETQYF.

The chain is built from TRBV10-3 and TRBJ1-2, with D perhaps matching TRBD1 (5 bases). This CDR3 region has 14 residues. The germline V gene encodes CDR1 ENHRY and CDR2 SYGVKD. Trimming cost V 3 bases and J 4 bases, with 12 bases left between them. The DNA for the CDR3 is TGTGCCATCAGTGAACCGAGGGACCGCTATGGCTACACCTTC. The encoded protein is CAISEPRDRYGYTF.

The rearrangement uses TRBV30 and TRBJ1-5, with D perhaps TRBD1 (5 bases). The CDR3 length is 15 residues. V lost 3 bases and J lost 4, with 16 bases in between. Germline V gene lookup returns CDR1 GTSNPN and CDR2 SVGIG (reference sequence). CDR3 amino acids: CAWSPQGTRNQPQHF. The DNA for the CDR3 is TGTGCCTGGAGCCCGCAGGGTACTAGGAATCAGCCCCAGCATTTT.

The chain has TRBV11-3 and TRBJ2-7; the match to TRBD1 covers 8 bases. The J segment lost 5 bases and the V segment lost 3 bases, leaving 3 bases of the junction unmatched. There are 13 residues in the CDR3. Germline CDR1 reads SGHNT; CDR2 reads YENEEA. In nucleotides, the CDR3 is TGTGCCAGCAGCTTCCAGGGGGCCCACGAGCAGTACTTC. It yields the protein CASSFQGAHEQYF.

The sample holds a few counts of this clone. The chain joins TRBV27 to TRBJ2-7; TRBD2 aligns across 11 bases. Germline-derived CDR1 and CDR2 are MNHEY and SMNVEV (reference sequence). The CDR3 runs to 14 residues. V was pared by 5 bases and J by 4 bases, with 4 bases of the junction left unmatched. The CDR3 sequence is CASSPLAGGYEQYF. The CDR3 DNA is TGTGCCAGCAGTCCCCTAGCGGGGGGATACGAGCAGTACTTC.

The chain uses TRBV3-1 (or the pseudogene TRBV3-2) and TRBJ1-5; possible D gene TRBD1, 5 bases. The germline V and J ends were trimmed by 1 base and 6 bases, with 13 bases remaining between them. This CDR3 contains 15 residues. Germline CDR1 reads LGHDT; CDR2 reads YNNKEL (reference sequence). CDR3 in DNA: TGTGCCAGCAGCCAAGGGTCTGGGGCAGGTCAGCCCCAGCATTTT. Its translation: CASSQGSGAGQPQHF.

V usage is TRBV24-1 and J usage is TRBJ2-1, with D possibly being TRBD1 (6 bases). CDR3 length: 15 amino acids. From germline, CDR1 is KGHDR and CDR2 SFDVKD. V was cut by 5 bases and J by 2 bases, with 12 bases left in between. Written as DNA, the CDR3 is TGTGCCACCAGTGGACAGGATTTCACCTACAATGAGCAGTTCTTC. It codes for CATSGQDFTYNEQFF.

The chain joins TRBV10-1 to TRBJ2-5; D is undetermined. This CDR3 contains 13 residues. The V gene lost 0 bases and the J gene lost 7 bases, with 9 bases spanning the gap. Germline values: CDR1 WNHNN, CDR2 SYGVQD (reference sequence). The CDR3 DNA is TGCGCCAGCAGTGAGTCGAGGTCGGGGACCCAGTACTTC. Translation: CASSESRSGTQYF.

The CDR3 region has the DNA TGCGCCAGCAGCCTTTCGGACGGTGATAATTCACCCCTCCACTTT. Protein sequence: CASSLSDGDNSPLHF. The rearrangement uses TRBV4-1 and TRBJ1-6, with D hard to call. Germline V CDR1 and CDR2: MGHRA, YSYEKL. V gave up 4 bases and J gave up 5 bases, with 12 bases separating them. The CDR3 has 15 residues.

This sequence joins TRBV11-2 and TRBJ2-2, with D possibly being TRBD1 (7 bases). With 6 bases removed from V and 5 bases from J, the gap between germline ends came to 16 bases. Germline V gene sequence: CDR1 SGHAT, CDR2 FQNNGV. The CDR3 is 15 residues long. The CDR3 nucleotides are TGTGCCAGCAGTTCCCAGGGGGGATTAACCGGGGAGCTGTTTTTT. The encoded protein is CASSSQGGLTGELFF.